The rows below give T cell receptor beta chains drawn from one sample of a study of Ad26.COV2.S vaccination and SARS-CoV-2 variants. Here immunoSEQ multiplex PCR was the method, and the copy in TCRdb shows in-frame clones only, minus some. The sample carries some 320,000 clones, around 85% recorded once. Here the sequenced sample was peripheral blood, taken in a trial of Ad26.COV2.S vaccine versus placebo. Receptor source: a person between 18 and 59 years old who received the Ad26.COV2.S COVID-19 vaccine or a placebo. CDR3s include the opening cysteine and the closing phenylalanine or tryptophan. D genes are given only for firm matches. Not every row has a clone size; where given, it reads once, few, many or a size class.

>TRBV13|.|TRBD1|TRBJ1-2
TGTGCCAGCAGGGGGACAGGGGGTTTCGTGGATGGCTACACCTTC
CASRGTGGFVDGYTF
>TRBV2|.|TRBD1|TRBJ2-3
TGTGCCTTCATCCCGGGACAGGGCACAGATACGCAGTATTTT
CAFIPGQGTDTQYF
>TRBV9|few|TRBD1|TRBJ1-1
TGTGCCAGCAGCGTTACAGGGGGCAGCACTGAAGCTTTCTTT
CASSVTGGSTEAFF
>TRBV11-2|.|.|TRBJ2-7
TGTGCCAGCAGCTCACGGGACTCAGACTCCTACGAGCAGTACTTC
CASSSRDSDSYEQYF
>TRBV7-3|.|.|TRBJ2-1
TGTGCCAGCAGCTTAACGTTCACTCCGAGCTCCTACAATGAGCAGTTCTTC
CASSLTFTPSSYNEQFF
>TRBV24-1|.|TRBD1|TRBJ1-1
TGTGCCACCAGTGACGCCGGGACAGACACTGAAGCTTTCTTT
CATSDAGTDTEAFF
>TRBV30|.|.|TRBJ1-5
TGTGCCTGGAGTGTGTCTGTAAGCAATCAGCCCCAGCATTTT
CAWSVSVSNQPQHF
>TRBV3-1/TRBV3-2|.|TRBD1|TRBJ1-2
TGTGCCAGCAGCCATAGGGACAGGGGGGATTATGGCTACACCTTC
CASSHRDRGDYGYTF
>TRBV6-5|few|.|TRBJ1-2
TGTGCCAGCAGTTACTCGCACCGGCGGGGCTACACCTTC
CASSYSHRRGYTF
>TRBV5-5|.|TRBD2|TRBJ2-1
TGTGCCAGCAGCTTGGGTTTAGCGGGGGAAAATGAGCAGTTCTTC
CASSLGLAGENEQFF
>TRBV7-2|.|.|TRBJ2-2
TGTGCCAGCAGCTTAGCGATCAATAGGTACACCGGGGAGCTGTTTTTT
CASSLAINRYTGELFF
>TRBV7-3|.|.|TRBJ2-1
TGTGCCAGCAGCTCTCGGTCTTGGCCCTACAATGAGCAGTTCTTC
CASSSRSWPYNEQFF
>TRBV6-1|.|.|TRBJ1-4
TGTGCCAGCAGTGAAGCAATGGGGCCAACTAATGAAAAACTGTTTTTT
CASSEAMGPTNEKLFF
>TRBV15|.|.|TRBJ1-1
TGTGCCACCAGCAGAGATGTCCCAGGGCTAACGAACACTGAAGCTTTCTTT
CATSRDVPGLTNTEAFF
>TRBV19|once|TRBD2|TRBJ2-5
TGTGCCAGTAGTAGGAGGGGACTACCGCAAGAGACCCAGTACTTC
CASSRRGLPQETQYF
>TRBV15|.|TRBD1|TRBJ1-2
TGTGCCACCAGCAGAGGGGGACAGGCCTTCTATGGCTACACCTTC
CATSRGGQAFYGYTF
>TRBV2|.|.|TRBJ1-6
TGTGCCAGCAGTGTGGACGTCCGAAGTCCCCTCCACTTT
CASSVDVRSPLHF
>TRBV21-1|.|.|TRBJ1-5
TGTGCCAGTCTAACAGGGGACATCGATCAGCCCCAGCATTTT
CASLTGDIDQPQHF
>TRBV6-1|.|.|TRBJ1-2
TGTGCCAGCAGTGAAAAAATAGGAACTAACTATGGCTACACCTTC
CASSEKIGTNYGYTF
>TRBV6-5|.|.|TRBJ2-5
TGTGCCAGCAGCCTACGGAGTCAAGAGACCCAGTACTTC
CASSLRSQETQYF
>TRBV7-3|once|TRBD1|TRBJ2-1
TGTGCCAGCAGCCCACATGGGACAGGGGTGTTGGAGCAGTTCTTC
CASSPHGTGVLEQFF
>TRBV19|.|TRBD1|TRBJ1-5
TGTGCCAGTAGTATAGACAGGGGGAGAGACCAGCCCCAGCATTTT
CASSIDRGRDQPQHF
>TRBV5-1|once|.|TRBJ1-1
TGCGCCAGCAGCCCCACCTCTGACAGACACATGAACACTGAAGCTTTCTTT
CASSPTSDRHMNTEAFF
>TRBV9|.|TRBD1|TRBJ2-5
TGTGCCAGCAGCCCAGCGACAGGGCCCCAAGAGACCCAGTACTTC
CASSPATGPQETQYF
>TRBV10-1|few|.|TRBJ1-3
TGCGCCAGACAGGATTCAATCTCTGGAAACACCATATATTTT
CARQDSISGNTIYF
>TRBV9|once|.|TRBJ1-1
TGTGCCAGCAGCGTACAGGAGGTGAACACTGAAGCTTTCTTT
CASSVQEVNTEAFF
>TRBV6-5|.|.|TRBJ1-2
TGTGCCAGCAGCCGCCGGCCCGAGGGCTATAATGGCTACACCTTC
CASSRRPEGYNGYTF
>TRBV10-1|.|.|TRBJ1-1
TGCGCCAGCAGTGAGTCGTCAGGGAGGCTGTTCTTT
CASSESSGRLFF
>TRBV18|once|TRBD1|TRBJ1-5
TGTGCCAGCTCACCTGAACAGGGGGCAATTCCTGAGGGCAATCAGCCCCAGCATTTT
CASSPEQGAIPEGNQPQHF
>TRBV18|.|.|TRBJ2-2
TGTGCCAGCTCACTTACAGGGGAGCTGTTTTTT
CASSLTGELFF
>TRBV19|.|.|TRBJ2-1
TGTGCCAGCAAAGGGATGGGGGTTTTGGGTGAGCAGTTCTTC
CASKGMGVLGEQFF
>TRBV11-2|.|.|TRBJ1-3
TGTGCCAGACCGTACGACATCTCTGGAAACACCATATATTTT
CARPYDISGNTIYF
>TRBV12-3/TRBV12-4|.|.|TRBJ1-5
TGTGCCAGCATGCGCAATCAGCCCCAGCATTTT
CASMRNQPQHF
>TRBV19|.|.|TRBJ2-7
TGTGCCAGTAGTAAGGGCGGCCCCAGCTCCTACGAGCAGTACTTC
CASSKGGPSSYEQYF
>TRBV4-1|.|.|TRBJ2-7
TGCGCCAGCAGCCAAGATCCACAGGGATCCTACGAGCAGTACTTC
CASSQDPQGSYEQYF
>TRBV19|.|.|TRBJ1-3
TGTGCCAGTAGTATTACGGGATTCTCTGGAAACACCATATATTTT
CASSITGFSGNTIYF
>TRBV27|.|TRBD1|TRBJ2-7
TGTGCCAGCAGTCCAGGGGGTGGGGAGTACTTC
CASSPGGGEYF
>TRBV4-2|.|.|TRBJ1-2
TGTGCCAGCAGCCAAGAACCGACAGAGTCTTATGGCTACACCTTC
CASSQEPTESYGYTF